A selection of T cell receptor beta chains follows, all from one sample in a study of blood T cell repertoires in COVID-19. Measured with immunoSEQ multiplex PCR; TCRdb has only the in-frame clones, and not every one. The sample yields approximately 190,000 clones, 82% seen once. Sequenced sample: peripheral blood. The receptor source for this set is a woman in her fifties or sixties with COVID-19, enrolled during active disease. Each CDR3 is given with its conserved first and last residue. Each record gives: D gene, V gene, J gene, CDR3 length, clone size, CDR3 DNA, CDR3 protein. A D gene is named only where the DNA matches it firmly. Where a row states a size, it is once, few, many or the class of an expanded clone; other rows omit it.

d_call: TRBD2
v_call: TRBV7-6
j_call: TRBJ2-1
cdr3_length: 18
clone_size: .
cdr3_nt: TGTGCCAGCAGCTTAGCCCCTCTAGCGGGGGTAAACTACAATGAGCAGTTCTTC
cdr3_aa: CASSLAPLAGVNYNEQFF

d_call: TRBD2
v_call: TRBV29-1
j_call: TRBJ2-1
cdr3_length: 15
clone_size: once
cdr3_nt: TGCAGCGTTGAAGGCGTACTAGCGGGGGTTGCTGAGCAGTTCTTC
cdr3_aa: CSVEGVLAGVAEQFF

d_call: .
v_call: TRBV6-6
j_call: TRBJ1-1
cdr3_length: 13
clone_size: .
cdr3_nt: TGTGCCAGCAGTTTCCAGGGGAGCACTGAAGCTTTCTTT
cdr3_aa: CASSFQGSTEAFF

d_call: .
v_call: TRBV6-1
j_call: TRBJ2-6
cdr3_length: 19
clone_size: .
cdr3_nt: TGTGCCAGCAGTGAACGGACAGTACTCATACGCTCTGGGGCCAACGTCCTGACTTTC
cdr3_aa: CASSERTVLIRSGANVLTF

d_call: TRBD2
v_call: TRBV29-1
j_call: TRBJ2-1
cdr3_length: 15
clone_size: .
cdr3_nt: TGCAGCGTTACCCGGACTAGCGGGACCTACAATGAGCAGTTCTTC
cdr3_aa: CSVTRTSGTYNEQFF

d_call: TRBD1
v_call: TRBV12-3/TRBV12-4
j_call: TRBJ2-5
cdr3_length: 13
clone_size: .
cdr3_nt: TGTGCCAGCACAAACAGGGGGCCAGAGACCCAGTACTTC
cdr3_aa: CASTNRGPETQYF

d_call: TRBD1
v_call: TRBV5-1
j_call: TRBJ1-3
cdr3_length: 16
clone_size: .
cdr3_nt: TGCGCCAGCAGCGTGGGACAGCTCTTCTCTGGAAACACCATATATTTT
cdr3_aa: CASSVGQLFSGNTIYF

d_call: .
v_call: TRBV7-9
j_call: TRBJ2-1
cdr3_length: 16
clone_size: few
cdr3_nt: TGTGCCAGCAGCTTAGGTAGATATAGCTCCTACAATGAGCAGTTCTTC
cdr3_aa: CASSLGRYSSYNEQFF

d_call: .
v_call: TRBV6-5
j_call: TRBJ1-5
cdr3_length: 15
clone_size: .
cdr3_nt: TGTGCCAGCAGGAAACAGGCGTATAGCAATCAGCCCCAGCATTTT
cdr3_aa: CASRKQAYSNQPQHF

d_call: TRBD2
v_call: TRBV20-1
j_call: TRBJ2-5
cdr3_length: 15
clone_size: .
cdr3_nt: TGCAGTGCTAGTGTGTGGCTAGCGGGAGGAGAGACCCAGTACTTC
cdr3_aa: CSASVWLAGGETQYF

d_call: .
v_call: TRBV6-5
j_call: TRBJ1-1
cdr3_length: 13
clone_size: .
cdr3_nt: TGTGCCAGCCGGGGACAAACGGGGACTGAAGCTTTCTTT
cdr3_aa: CASRGQTGTEAFF

d_call: TRBD1
v_call: TRBV2
j_call: TRBJ2-3
cdr3_length: 16
clone_size: .
cdr3_nt: TGTGCCAGCAGTGAAACCCGGGGACAGTTCACAGATACGCAGTATTTT
cdr3_aa: CASSETRGQFTDTQYF

d_call: TRBD1
v_call: TRBV3-1/TRBV3-2
j_call: TRBJ2-7
cdr3_length: 16
clone_size: .
cdr3_nt: TGTGCCAGCAGCCGCGGAGAATGGTCGACAGGGAACGAGCAGTACTTC
cdr3_aa: CASSRGEWSTGNEQYF

d_call: .
v_call: TRBV19
j_call: TRBJ2-7
cdr3_length: 15
clone_size: .
cdr3_nt: TGTGCCAGTAGTATAGCGCCGGGACATCCCTACGAGCAGTACTTC
cdr3_aa: CASSIAPGHPYEQYF

d_call: .
v_call: TRBV11-2
j_call: TRBJ1-2
cdr3_length: 13
clone_size: .
cdr3_nt: TGCGCCAGCAGCTTACGGGGAAGCTATGGCTACACCTTC
cdr3_aa: CASSLRGSYGYTF

d_call: TRBD2
v_call: TRBV7-3
j_call: TRBJ2-7
cdr3_length: 15
clone_size: once
cdr3_nt: TGTGCCAGCAGCTTCGGGCTAGCGGGTAGGAACGAGCAGTACTTC
cdr3_aa: CASSFGLAGRNEQYF

d_call: .
v_call: TRBV12-3/TRBV12-4
j_call: TRBJ1-4
cdr3_length: 13
clone_size: .
cdr3_nt: TGTGCCAGCAGTTTGGGCTCGGTTGAAAAACTGTTTTTT
cdr3_aa: CASSLGSVEKLFF

d_call: TRBD1
v_call: TRBV27
j_call: TRBJ1-6
cdr3_length: 18
clone_size: .
cdr3_nt: TGTGCCAGCAGTTCCCGAGGGACAGGGGGAAATGTTGGTTCACCCCTCCACTTT
cdr3_aa: CASSSRGTGGNVGSPLHF

d_call: .
v_call: TRBV9
j_call: TRBJ1-4
cdr3_length: 17
clone_size: .
cdr3_nt: TGTGCCAGCAGGTATGGGGAGGGGCGCCCCACTAATGAAAAACTGTTTTTT
cdr3_aa: CASRYGEGRPTNEKLFF

d_call: .
v_call: TRBV27
j_call: TRBJ2-1
cdr3_length: 14
clone_size: .
cdr3_nt: TGTGCCAGCAGTTTAAGGGGGAGTAACAATGAGCAGTTCTTC
cdr3_aa: CASSLRGSNNEQFF

d_call: TRBD1
v_call: TRBV6-5
j_call: TRBJ1-4
cdr3_length: 15
clone_size: .
cdr3_nt: TGTGCCAGCAGCGCCCGACAGGGCTTTGGTGAAAAACTGTTTTTT
cdr3_aa: CASSARQGFGEKLFF

d_call: .
v_call: TRBV7-6
j_call: TRBJ2-3
cdr3_length: 16
clone_size: .
cdr3_nt: TGTGCCAGCAGCTCCCCCTCGGGAGTAAGCACAGATACGCAGTATTTT
cdr3_aa: CASSSPSGVSTDTQYF

d_call: TRBD1
v_call: TRBV19
j_call: TRBJ1-1
cdr3_length: 21
clone_size: .
cdr3_nt: TGTGCCAGTAGTATATCCTCCTTTGCCCGCCCTCCGGGACAGCCGAACACTGAAGCTTTCTTT
cdr3_aa: CASSISSFARPPGQPNTEAFF

d_call: TRBD1
v_call: TRBV10-1
j_call: TRBJ2-2
cdr3_length: 14
clone_size: few
cdr3_nt: TGCGCCAGCTCCGGGACAGGGAACACCGGGGAGCTGTTTTTT
cdr3_aa: CASSGTGNTGELFF

d_call: .
v_call: TRBV7-2
j_call: TRBJ1-1
cdr3_length: 15
clone_size: few
cdr3_nt: TGTGCCAGCAGCTTAGATGGGGCGGCGAACACTGAAGCTTTCTTT
cdr3_aa: CASSLDGAANTEAFF

d_call: .
v_call: TRBV3-1/TRBV3-2
j_call: TRBJ2-1
cdr3_length: 18
clone_size: .
cdr3_nt: TGTGCCAGCAGCCAAGTCGTATCAGGAGGGAGATTTGGGAATGAGCAGTTCTTC
cdr3_aa: CASSQVVSGGRFGNEQFF

d_call: .
v_call: TRBV9
j_call: TRBJ1-3
cdr3_length: 17
clone_size: .
cdr3_nt: TGTGCCAGCAGCGCTTCGGTGGGGGGGGCCGTTGGAAACACCATATATTTT
cdr3_aa: CASSASVGGAVGNTIYF

d_call: .
v_call: TRBV6-6
j_call: TRBJ2-7
cdr3_length: 14
clone_size: .
cdr3_nt: TGTGCCAGCAGTTATTTGAGCGGCCTCTACGAGCAGTACTTC
cdr3_aa: CASSYLSGLYEQYF

d_call: TRBD1
v_call: TRBV5-8
j_call: TRBJ2-5
cdr3_length: 16
clone_size: .
cdr3_nt: TGTGCCAGCAGCTTGGGAGGACAGGGACTCGGGGAGACCCAGTACTTC
cdr3_aa: CASSLGGQGLGETQYF

d_call: TRBD1
v_call: TRBV4-3
j_call: TRBJ2-2
cdr3_length: 18
clone_size: .
cdr3_nt: TGCGCCAGCAGCCAACATACAGGGGGCGGATCGGGGACCGGGGAGCTGTTTTTT
cdr3_aa: CASSQHTGGGSGTGELFF

d_call: .
v_call: TRBV9
j_call: TRBJ2-3
cdr3_length: 14
clone_size: few
cdr3_nt: TGTGCCAGCAGCGTATGGGCTGCCACAGATACGCAGTATTTT
cdr3_aa: CASSVWAATDTQYF

d_call: TRBD1
v_call: TRBV5-1
j_call: TRBJ2-6
cdr3_length: 17
clone_size: .
cdr3_nt: TGCGCCAGCAGCTTAGACAGGGGGTTTTCCGGGGCCAACGTCCTGACTTTC
cdr3_aa: CASSLDRGFSGANVLTF

d_call: .
v_call: TRBV19
j_call: TRBJ1-1
cdr3_length: 14
clone_size: .
cdr3_nt: TGTGCCAGTAGTATAGTCCTCCAGGGCACTGAAGCTTTCTTT
cdr3_aa: CASSIVLQGTEAFF

d_call: TRBD2
v_call: TRBV15
j_call: TRBJ2-5
cdr3_length: 15
clone_size: .
cdr3_nt: TGTGCCACCAGCAGACTTTCTAGCGGGTGGGAGACCCAGTACTTC
cdr3_aa: CATSRLSSGWETQYF

d_call: .
v_call: TRBV2
j_call: TRBJ1-5
cdr3_length: 15
clone_size: .
cdr3_nt: TGTGCCAGCAGTGTCGGGGGGAACAACAATCAGCCCCAGCATTTT
cdr3_aa: CASSVGGNNNQPQHF

d_call: TRBD2
v_call: TRBV29-1
j_call: TRBJ2-1
cdr3_length: 14
clone_size: .
cdr3_nt: TGCAGCGGCAAAGCTAGCGGGAGACGCCATGAGCAGTTCTTC
cdr3_aa: CSGKASGRRHEQFF

d_call: TRBD2
v_call: TRBV9
j_call: TRBJ2-1
cdr3_length: 15
clone_size: .
cdr3_nt: TGTGCCAGCAGCGTAAGCGGGGGGGCCTCCAATGAGCAGTTCTTC
cdr3_aa: CASSVSGGASNEQFF

d_call: TRBD1
v_call: TRBV5-4
j_call: TRBJ2-7
cdr3_length: 17
clone_size: .
cdr3_nt: TGTGCCAGCAGCTTGGGGGCAGCGGGACAGGGTGCGTACGAGCAGTACTTC
cdr3_aa: CASSLGAAGQGAYEQYF

d_call: .
v_call: TRBV2
j_call: TRBJ1-3
cdr3_length: 16
clone_size: .
cdr3_nt: TGTGCCAGCAGTGAAGGGGGGGGCGTCGTGGGAAACACCATATATTTT
cdr3_aa: CASSEGGGVVGNTIYF

d_call: .
v_call: TRBV7-6
j_call: TRBJ1-1
cdr3_length: 16
clone_size: many
cdr3_nt: TGTGCCAGCAGCTTCCACAGGGTGAGCAGGAACACTGAAGCTTTCTTT
cdr3_aa: CASSFHRVSRNTEAFF

d_call: .
v_call: TRBV9
j_call: TRBJ1-2
cdr3_length: 15
clone_size: .
cdr3_nt: TGTGCCAGCAGCAGCGGGGACGGTTTTAACTATGGCTACACCTTC
cdr3_aa: CASSSGDGFNYGYTF

d_call: .
v_call: TRBV7-2
j_call: TRBJ1-4
cdr3_length: 15
clone_size: .
cdr3_nt: TGTGCCAGCAGCTTAGACCCCCCGGGAGGTGAAAAACTGTTTTTT
cdr3_aa: CASSLDPPGGEKLFF

d_call: .
v_call: TRBV5-1
j_call: TRBJ1-3
cdr3_length: 18
clone_size: .
cdr3_nt: TGCGCCAGCAGCTTGTGGTGGGCCAGCCTCTCTCCGGGAAACACCATATATTTT
cdr3_aa: CASSLWWASLSPGNTIYF

d_call: TRBD1
v_call: TRBV30
j_call: TRBJ1-1
cdr3_length: 18
clone_size: once
cdr3_nt: TGTGCCTGGAGACTTCATGGCCCAGGGGGACTTAAGAACACTGAAGCTTTCTTT
cdr3_aa: CAWRLHGPGGLKNTEAFF

d_call: .
v_call: TRBV7-9
j_call: TRBJ1-1
cdr3_length: 16
clone_size: .
cdr3_nt: TGTGCCAGCAGCTATTCCCCCGGGACAATGAACACTGAAGCTTTCTTT
cdr3_aa: CASSYSPGTMNTEAFF

d_call: .
v_call: TRBV18
j_call: TRBJ1-1
cdr3_length: 18
clone_size: .
cdr3_nt: TGTGCCAGCTCACCGATATTCTCTGAGAGACGGGTGAACACTGAAGCTTTCTTT
cdr3_aa: CASSPIFSERRVNTEAFF

d_call: .
v_call: TRBV28
j_call: TRBJ1-3
cdr3_length: 15
clone_size: once
cdr3_nt: TGTGCCAGCAGTTTATCGGTAATCTCTGGAAACACCATATATTTT
cdr3_aa: CASSLSVISGNTIYF

d_call: TRBD1
v_call: TRBV25-1
j_call: TRBJ1-1
cdr3_length: 14
clone_size: .
cdr3_nt: TGTGCCAGCAGTGCCAGGGGGTCGGGGACTGAAGCTTTCTTT
cdr3_aa: CASSARGSGTEAFF

d_call: TRBD1
v_call: TRBV19
j_call: TRBJ1-5
cdr3_length: 16
clone_size: .
cdr3_nt: TGTGCCAGTAGTATAACGGGACAGGGGAACAATCAGCCCCAGCATTTT
cdr3_aa: CASSITGQGNNQPQHF

d_call: .
v_call: TRBV28
j_call: TRBJ1-1
cdr3_length: 11
clone_size: .
cdr3_nt: TGTGCCAGCAGTTCGAACAGGGAAGCTTTCTTT
cdr3_aa: CASSSNREAFF